This T cell receptor (beta chain) was retrieved from a study of T cells after yellow fever vaccination (dated by TCRdb to the late 2010s). For the wider study: The SMART-Seq v4 Ultra Low Input RNA kit was used to prepare libraries from fractions with low cell numbers. Blood was collected at multiple timepoints before and after primary and secondary immunization, and bulk PBMC replicates and cell subsets were isolated. To follow T-cell clones before and after primary and booster YFV17D yellow fever vaccination, bulk TCR alpha and beta repertoires were sequenced over time. The cohort comprised two healthy male donors, one aged 18 to 30 and one aged 30 to 39 years. What the authors observed across the whole study: The secondary T-cell response was found to be weaker but faster than the primary response, with a peak reached on day 5 rather than on day 15. After the booster, most of the clones that had expanded following primary vaccination were detected again (almost 98% of CD4 and around 87% of CD8), which suggests that memory was broadly maintained. A small fraction of clonotypes appeared in both the CD4 and CD8 compartments, likely as a result of convergent recombination. Computational filtering was required because FACS-sorted repertoires could contain abundant contaminating clonotypes from the bulk population. Only a couple of donors were included in the study, so the extent to which the findings can be generalized is limited.

In this sample, this clonotype turned up many times. What antigen it recognizes has not been identified. No base qualities exist here, and no much larger clone lies one base off it. V sheds 5 bases and J sheds 6 bases, leaving 4 bases between their ends. The CDR3, cysteine through phenylalanine, is 11 amino acids long. Just the 33-base CDR3 DNA is kept, in frame starting at base 1. TCR cDNA was synthesized by 5'RACE template switching, through which a universal primer site and unique molecular identifiers were introduced. cDNA synthesis was primed from both the TCR alpha and TCR beta constant segments. Two PCR steps were used to amplify libraries, with sample barcodes and sequencing adapters being added in the second step. Sequencing of libraries was performed on Illumina HiSeq 2500 (2x100 bp) or NovaSeq (2x150 bp). In the source study's methods: MIGEC was used to demultiplex reads and collapse the reads into UMI consensus sequences, and MiXCR was used for V(D)J alignment. Using edgeR on replicate PBMC samples, clonotypes were called vaccine-responding if FDR was below 0.01 and the log2 fold change was above 5 up to day 15. CD4 or CD8 identity was assigned to each bulk clonotype according to whether the clonotype was present at higher abundance in the sequenced CD4 repertoire or the sequenced CD8 repertoire. Starting from the raw public reads, TCRdb applied fastp trimming at Q25, assembled clones with MiXCR and retained in-frame beta chains. CDR3 protein duplicates are merged, each entry listing the most common genes and DNA. It is TCRdb's table, rather than the study itself, that gives the V and J calls and clone size. In all, the sample holds about 53,000 distinct CDR3 sequences, and approximately 7.7% of those were seen once. Under 45% of the sample comes from the top ten.

The label giving this sample's treatment or condition can be read as: live attenuated yellow fever vaccine strain. A standard Ficoll-Paque protocol was used to isolate PBMCs from peripheral blood. Dynabeads CD4 and CD8 positive selection kits were used to isolate CD4 and CD8 T-cell fractions. RNA was extracted with TriZol from bulk PBMCs, CD4 and CD8 fractions, and dextramer-positive and dextramer-negative fractions. Sequencing was performed on CD8+ T cells sorted from PBMCs, taken on the day of the first yellow fever vaccination. Here the chain combines TRBV12-3 or TRBV12-4 and TRBJ2-2; no D segment can be confidently identified. The clonotype was recovered from a young man who received the YFV17D yellow fever vaccine. The DNA reads as follows: TGTGCCAGCAGTGCATCCGGGGAGCTGTTTTTT. Its protein product is CASSASGELFF.